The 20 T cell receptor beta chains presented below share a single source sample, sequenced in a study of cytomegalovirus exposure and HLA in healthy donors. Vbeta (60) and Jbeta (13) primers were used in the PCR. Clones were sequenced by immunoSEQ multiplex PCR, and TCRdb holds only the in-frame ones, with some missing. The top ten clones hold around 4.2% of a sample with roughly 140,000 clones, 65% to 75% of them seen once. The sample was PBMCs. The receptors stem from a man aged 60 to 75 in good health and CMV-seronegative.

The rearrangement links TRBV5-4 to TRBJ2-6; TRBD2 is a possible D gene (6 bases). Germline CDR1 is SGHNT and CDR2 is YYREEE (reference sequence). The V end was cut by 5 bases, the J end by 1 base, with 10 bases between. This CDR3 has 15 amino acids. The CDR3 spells CASSLGGSGANVLTF. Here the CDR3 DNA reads TGTGCCAGCAGTCTTGGGGGGTCTGGGGCCAACGTCCTGACTTTC.

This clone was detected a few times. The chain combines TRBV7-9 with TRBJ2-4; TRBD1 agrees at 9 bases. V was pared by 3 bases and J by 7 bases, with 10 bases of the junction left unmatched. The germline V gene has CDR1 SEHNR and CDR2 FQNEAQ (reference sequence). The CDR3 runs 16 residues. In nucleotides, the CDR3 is TGTGCCAGCAGCTTGCTCGGGACAGGGAGGGGGAACATTCAGTACTTC. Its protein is CASSLLGTGRGNIQYF.

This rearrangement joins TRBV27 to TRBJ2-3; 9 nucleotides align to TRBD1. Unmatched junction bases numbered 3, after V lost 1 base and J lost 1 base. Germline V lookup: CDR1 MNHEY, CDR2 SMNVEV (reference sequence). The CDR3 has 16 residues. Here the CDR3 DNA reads TGTGCCAGCAGTTTATACAGGGGGCGAGGCACAGATACGCAGTATTTT. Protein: CASSLYRGRGTDTQYF.

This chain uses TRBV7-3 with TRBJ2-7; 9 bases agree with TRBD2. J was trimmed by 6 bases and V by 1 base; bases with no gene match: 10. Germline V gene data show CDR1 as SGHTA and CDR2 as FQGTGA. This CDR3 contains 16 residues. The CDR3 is CASSLSPAGGPGEQYF. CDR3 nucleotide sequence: TGTGCCAGCAGCTTAAGCCCGGCGGGAGGGCCGGGCGAGCAGTACTTC.

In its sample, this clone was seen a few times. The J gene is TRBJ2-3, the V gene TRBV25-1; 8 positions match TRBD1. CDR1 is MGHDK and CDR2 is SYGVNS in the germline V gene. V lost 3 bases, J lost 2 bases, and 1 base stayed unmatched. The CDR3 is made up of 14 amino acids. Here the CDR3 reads CASSDRGPTDTQYF. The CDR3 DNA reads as TGTGCCAGCAGTGACAGGGGGCCCACAGATACGCAGTATTTT.

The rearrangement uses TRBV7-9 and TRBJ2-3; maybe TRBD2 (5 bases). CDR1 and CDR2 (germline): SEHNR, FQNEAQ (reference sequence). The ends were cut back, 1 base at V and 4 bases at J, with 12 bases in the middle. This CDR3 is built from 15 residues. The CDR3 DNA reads TGTGCCAGCAGCTTAGTGGGAGATACAGCAGATACGCAGTATTTT. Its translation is CASSLVGDTADTQYF. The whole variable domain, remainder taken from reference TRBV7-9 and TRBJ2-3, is DTGVSQNPRHKITKRGQNVTFRCDPISEHNRLYWYRQTLGQGPEFLTYFQNEAQLEKSRLLSDRFSAERPKGSFSTLEIQRTEQGDSAMYLCASSLVGDTADTQYFGPGTRLTVL.

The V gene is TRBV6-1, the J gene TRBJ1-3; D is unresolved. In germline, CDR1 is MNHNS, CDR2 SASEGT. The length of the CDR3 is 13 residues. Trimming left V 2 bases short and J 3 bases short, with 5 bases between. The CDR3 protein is CASSEPSGNTIYF. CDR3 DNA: TGTGCCAGCAGTGAACCCAGTGGAAACACCATATATTTT.

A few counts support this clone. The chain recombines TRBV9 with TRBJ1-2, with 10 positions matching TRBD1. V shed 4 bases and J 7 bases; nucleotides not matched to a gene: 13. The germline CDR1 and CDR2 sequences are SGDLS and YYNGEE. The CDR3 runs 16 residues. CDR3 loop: CASSPRETGGEGGYTF. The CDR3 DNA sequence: TGTGCCAGCAGCCCTCGCGAGACAGGGGGCGAGGGTGGCTACACCTTC.

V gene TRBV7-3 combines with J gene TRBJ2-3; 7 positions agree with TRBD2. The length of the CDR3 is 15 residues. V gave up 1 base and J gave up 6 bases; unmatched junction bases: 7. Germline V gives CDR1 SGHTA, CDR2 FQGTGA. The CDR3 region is CASSLIAVGGDTQYF. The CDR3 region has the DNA TGTGCCAGCAGCTTAATCGCGGTGGGGGGGGATACGCAGTATTTT.

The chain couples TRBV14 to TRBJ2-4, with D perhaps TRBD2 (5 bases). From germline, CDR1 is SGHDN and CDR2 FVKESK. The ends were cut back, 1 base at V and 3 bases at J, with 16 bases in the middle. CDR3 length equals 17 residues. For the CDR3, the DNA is TGTGCCAGCAGCCAAGGGTCAAGCGGTACCTACAAAAACATTCAGTACTTC. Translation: CASSQGSSGTYKNIQYF.

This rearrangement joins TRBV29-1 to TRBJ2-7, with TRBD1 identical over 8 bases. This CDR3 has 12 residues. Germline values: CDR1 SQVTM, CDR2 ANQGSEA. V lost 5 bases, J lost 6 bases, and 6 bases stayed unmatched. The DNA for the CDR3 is TGCAGCGTTTTAGGACAGGGCGGCGAGCAGTACTTC. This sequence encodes CSVLGQGGEQYF.

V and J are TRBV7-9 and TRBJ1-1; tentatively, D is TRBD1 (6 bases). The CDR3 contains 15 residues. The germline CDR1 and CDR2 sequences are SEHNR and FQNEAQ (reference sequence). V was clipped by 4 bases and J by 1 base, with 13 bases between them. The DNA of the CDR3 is TGTGCCAGCAGCTCGTCCGGGACACCGAACACTGAAGCTTTCTTT. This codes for CASSSSGTPNTEAFF.

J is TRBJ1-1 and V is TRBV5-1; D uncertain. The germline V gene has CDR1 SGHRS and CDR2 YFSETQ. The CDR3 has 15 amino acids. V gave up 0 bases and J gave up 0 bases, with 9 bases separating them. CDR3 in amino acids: CASSLEPGMNTEAFF. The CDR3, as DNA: TGCGCCAGCAGCTTGGAACCGGGGATGAACACTGAAGCTTTCTTT.

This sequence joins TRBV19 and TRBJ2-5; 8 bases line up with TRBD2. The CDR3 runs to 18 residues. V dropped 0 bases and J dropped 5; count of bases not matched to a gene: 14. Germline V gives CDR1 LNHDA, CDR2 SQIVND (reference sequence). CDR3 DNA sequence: TGTGCCAGTAGTATAGAATCCGGAGATAGCGGGATTGGGGAGACCCAGTACTTC. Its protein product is CASSIESGDSGIGETQYF.

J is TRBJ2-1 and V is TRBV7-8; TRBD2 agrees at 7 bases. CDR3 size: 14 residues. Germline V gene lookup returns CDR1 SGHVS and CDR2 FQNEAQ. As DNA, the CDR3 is TGTGCTTCTTTGGCTAGCGGCGTTGACAATGAGCAGTTCTTC. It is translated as CASLASGVDNEQFF. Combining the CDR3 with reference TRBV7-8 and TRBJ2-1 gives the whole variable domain GAGVSQSPRYKVAKRGQDVALRCDPISGHVSLFWYQQALGQGPEFLTYFQNEAQLDKSGLPSDRFFAERPEGSVSTLKIQRTQQEDSAVYLCASLASGVDNEQFFGPGTRLTVL.

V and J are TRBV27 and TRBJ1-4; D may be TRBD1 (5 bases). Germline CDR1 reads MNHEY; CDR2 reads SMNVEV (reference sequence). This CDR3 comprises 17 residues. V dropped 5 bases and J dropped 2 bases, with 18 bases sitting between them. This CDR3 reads CASSPTPDSWTNEKLFF. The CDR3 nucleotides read TGTGCCAGCAGTCCGACCCCAGACAGTTGGACTAATGAAAAACTGTTTTTT.

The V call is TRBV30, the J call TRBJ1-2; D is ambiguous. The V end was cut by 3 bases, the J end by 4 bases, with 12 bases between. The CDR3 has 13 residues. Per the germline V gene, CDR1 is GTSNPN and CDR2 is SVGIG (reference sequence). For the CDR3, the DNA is TGTGCCTGGAGAGGCAGCTCGGGCTATGGCTACACCTTC. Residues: CAWRGSSGYGYTF.

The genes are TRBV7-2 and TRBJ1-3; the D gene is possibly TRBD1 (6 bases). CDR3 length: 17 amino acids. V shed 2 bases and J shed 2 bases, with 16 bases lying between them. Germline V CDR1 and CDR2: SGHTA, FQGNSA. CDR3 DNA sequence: TGTGCCAGCAGCTTACGGGGGGCTCTTTGGACTGGAAACACCATATATTTT. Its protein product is CASSLRGALWTGNTIYF.

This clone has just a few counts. The CDR3 bases are TGTGCCAGCAGGCAACAGGGGGCGAACACCGGGGAGCTGTTTTTT. This translates into CASRQQGANTGELFF. V is TRBV2 and J is TRBJ2-2; 8 bases match TRBD1. Germline CDR1 and CDR2: SNHLY and FYNNEI. The V gene end was trimmed by 6 bases and the J gene end by 0 bases; junction bases not matched to a gene: 3. CDR3 length: 15 residues.

In nucleotides, the CDR3 is TGTGCCAGCAGCTCCGGGGGAGGCACAGATACGCAGTATTTT. Residues: CASSSGGGTDTQYF. V is TRBV11-1 and J is TRBJ2-3; perhaps TRBD2 as D (6 bases). CDR3 length: 14 amino acids. Germline CDR1 SGHAT, CDR2 FQDESV (reference sequence). V lost 4 bases and J lost 1, with 9 bases in between.